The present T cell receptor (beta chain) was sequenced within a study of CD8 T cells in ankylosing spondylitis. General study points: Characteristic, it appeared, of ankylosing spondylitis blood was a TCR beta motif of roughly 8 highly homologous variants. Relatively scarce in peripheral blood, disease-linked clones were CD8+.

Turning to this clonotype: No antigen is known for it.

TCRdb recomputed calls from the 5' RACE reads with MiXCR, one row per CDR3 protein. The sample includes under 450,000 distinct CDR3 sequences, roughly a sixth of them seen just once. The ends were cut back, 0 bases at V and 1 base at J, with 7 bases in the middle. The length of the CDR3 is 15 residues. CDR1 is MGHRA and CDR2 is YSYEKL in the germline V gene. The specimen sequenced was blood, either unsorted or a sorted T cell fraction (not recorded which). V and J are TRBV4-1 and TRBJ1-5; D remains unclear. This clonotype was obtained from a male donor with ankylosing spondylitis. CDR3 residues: CASSQDEGSNQPQHF. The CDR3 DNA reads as TGCGCCAGCAGCCAAGACGAGGGAAGCAATCAGCCCCAGCATTTT.